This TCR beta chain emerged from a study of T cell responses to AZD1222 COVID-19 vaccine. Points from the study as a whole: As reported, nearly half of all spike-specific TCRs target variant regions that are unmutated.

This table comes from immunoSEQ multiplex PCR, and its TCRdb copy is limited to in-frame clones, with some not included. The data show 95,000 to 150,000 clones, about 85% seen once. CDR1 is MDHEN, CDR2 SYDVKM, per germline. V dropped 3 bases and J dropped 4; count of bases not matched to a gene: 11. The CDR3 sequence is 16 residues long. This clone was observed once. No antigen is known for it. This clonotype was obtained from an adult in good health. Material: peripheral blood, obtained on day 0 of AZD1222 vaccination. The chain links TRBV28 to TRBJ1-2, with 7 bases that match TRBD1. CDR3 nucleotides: TGTGCCAGCAGTTTCTTACAGGGGCAGACATTCTATGGCTACACCTTC. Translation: CASSFLQGQTFYGYTF.